This T cell receptor (beta chain) is drawn from a study of CD8 T cells in ankylosing spondylitis. Findings of the study overall: In reactive arthritis synovial fluid and blood, some motif variants had been reported before. Disease-linked clones bore a CD8+ phenotype, appearing relatively rarely in peripheral blood. Blood of patients with ankylosing spondylitis appeared to be characterized by a TCR beta motif of about eight highly homologous variants. Matched ankylosing spondylitis synovial fluid reportedly contained a significantly enriched population of disease-linked clones.

This clonotype was recorded at least ten times. No antigen is known for it. TCRdb reprocessed the 5' RACE reads with MiXCR, giving one entry per CDR3 protein. The table has around 230,000 distinct CDR3 sequences, less than 9.5% seen once. The CDR3 totals 14 residues. Trimming removed 0 bases at V and 1 base at J, with 6 bases between. Germline loops: CDR1 DFQATT, CDR2 SNEGSKA (reference sequence). The rearrangement uses TRBV20-1 and TRBJ2-2, with D hard to call. Sequenced material: blood, either unsorted or a sorted T cell fraction (not recorded which). This sequence originates from a female donor with ankylosing spondylitis or in good health (not recorded which). CDR3 DNA sequence: TGCAGTGCTAGAGATCTACTGAACACCGGGGAGCTGTTTTTT. Translating it yields CSARDLLNTGELFF.